These 10 T cell receptor beta chains originate from one sample sequenced in a study of blood T cell repertoires in COVID-19. Generated by immunoSEQ multiplex PCR, the TCRdb table keeps only in-frame clones and is missing some. The repertoire consists of roughly 200,000 clones, with 75% to 85% occurring once and the leading ten covering roughly 8.7%. The sample taken for sequencing was PBMCs or T cells enriched from blood (not recorded which). Source of these receptors: a man aged 35-49 years who had recovered from COVID-19.

V and J are TRBV24-1 and TRBJ1-4; tentative D call: TRBD1 (6 bases). V lost 2 bases, J lost 2 bases, and 11 bases lay in between. This CDR3 region has 16 residues. Per the germline V gene, CDR1 is KGHDR and CDR2 is SFDVKD. CDR3 in DNA: TGTGCCACCAGTGATTCAGGGGTAGGGACTAATGAAAAACTGTTTTTT. Translating it yields CATSDSGVGTNEKLFF.

This clone has a count of ten or more. The genes are TRBV18 and TRBJ2-7; TRBD1 aligns across 9 bases. CDR1 and CDR2 from the germline V gene are KGHSH and LQKENI. The V gene end was trimmed by 2 bases and the J gene end by 3 bases; junction bases not matched to a gene: 5. CDR3 size: 15 residues. CDR3 region: CASSPSRDRVYEQYF. As DNA, the CDR3 is TGTGCCAGCTCACCATCCCGGGACAGGGTCTACGAGCAGTACTTC. The full variable domain, rest sourced from reference TRBV18 and TRBJ2-7, is NAGVMQNPRHLVRRRGQEARLRCSPMKGHSHVYWYRQLPEEGLKFMVYLQKENIIDESGMPKERFSAEFPKEGPSILRIQQVVRGDSAAYFCASSPSRDRVYEQYFGPGTRLTVT.

There are many counts of this clone. CDR3 protein: CASSRGQHNEQFF. The CDR3 region has the DNA TGTGCCAGCAGTAGAGGACAGCACAATGAGCAGTTCTTC. This rearrangement joins TRBV25-1 to TRBJ2-1; TRBD1 might be the D (6 bases). The CDR3 length is 13 residues. Trimming shortened V by 5 bases and J by 5 bases, and 10 bases separated the two germline ends. Germline V gene lookup returns CDR1 MGHDK and CDR2 SYGVNS.

The chain's CDR3 is CASTSGALGGKLFF. The CDR3 nucleotides are TGCGCCAGCACCTCAGGGGCCCTAGGGGGAAAACTGTTTTTT. This rearrangement joins TRBV5-1 to TRBJ1-4; possibly TRBD1 for D (6 bases). With 6 bases removed from V and 10 bases from J, the gap between germline ends came to 19 bases. Germline V lookup: CDR1 SGHRS, CDR2 YFSETQ. The CDR3 sequence is 14 residues long.

CDR3 nucleotide sequence: TGTGCCAGCAGCTCCGGGACTAGGGTTCGAGAGACCCAGTACTTC. It is translated as CASSSGTRVRETQYF. The J gene is TRBJ2-5, the V gene TRBV7-3, with 8 nucleotides matching TRBD2. Trimming removed 4 bases from V and 4 bases from J; junction bases left unmatched: 8. Germline V lookup: CDR1 SGHTA, CDR2 FQGTGA. This CDR3 is 15 amino acids long.

The chain is built from TRBV6-5 and TRBJ1-2, with D perhaps matching TRBD1 (5 bases). Germline assignment: CDR1 MNHEY and CDR2 SVGAGI. The CDR3 contains 13 residues. The V gene lost 6 bases and the J gene lost 6 bases, with 14 bases spanning the gap. The CDR3 nucleotides read TGTGCCAGCAGCCTCACGGGCAGGGATGGCTACACCTTC. Translation gives CASSLTGRDGYTF.

On this clone itself: One end of the junction is discordant with germline, which a read error may explain. The rearrangement links TRBV20-1 to TRBJ1-4; 9 bases are a match to TRBD1. Germline V lookup: CDR1 DFQATT, CDR2 SNEGSKA (reference sequence). The CDR3 spans 11 residues. The CDR3 DNA reads as TGCAGTGCTAGAGACCGGGACAGGGTTTATTTT. It encodes CSARDRDRVYF.

There are a few counts of this clone. The rearrangement links TRBV2 to TRBJ2-1; 9 bases line up with TRBD2. From germline, CDR1 is SNHLY and CDR2 FYNNEI. This CDR3 has 14 amino acids. The trim removed 11 bases at V and 0 bases at J, leaving 5 bases unmatched. The CDR3: CAGQRGVSYNEQFF. In DNA form, the CDR3 reads TGTGCCGGCCAGCGGGGGGTCTCCTACAATGAGCAGTTCTTC. Combining the CDR3 with reference TRBV2 and TRBJ2-1 gives the whole variable domain EPEVTQTPSHQVTQMGQEVILRCVPISNHLYFYWYRQILGQKVEFLVSFYNNEISEKSEIFDDQFSVERPDGSNFTLKIRSTKLEDSAMYFCAGQRGVSYNEQFFGPGTRLTVL.

The chain joins TRBV7-9 to TRBJ1-2; 7 bases fit TRBD1. The V segment lost 5 bases and the J segment 0 bases; nucleotides outside the gene matches: 3. The CDR3 contains 14 residues. The V gene's germline CDR1 is SEHNR and CDR2 FQNEAQ (reference sequence). The CDR3 sequence: CASSPTGANYGYTF. CDR3 bases: TGTGCCAGCAGCCCTACAGGGGCTAACTATGGCTACACCTTC.

The rearrangement uses TRBV18 and TRBJ2-7; TRBD2 is a possible D gene (5 bases). From germline, CDR1 is KGHSH and CDR2 LQKENI. V lost 3 bases to trimming and J lost 0 bases, with 21 bases between them. The CDR3 spans 18 residues. The CDR3 sequence: CASSPLRQVGLSSYEQYF. The DNA for the CDR3 is TGTGCCAGCTCACCTCTCCGGCAGGTCGGACTGAGCTCCTACGAGCAGTACTTC.